This entry describes one T cell receptor beta chain. Its specificity is unknown. The sample is drawn from a study of Ad26.COV2.S vaccination and SARS-CoV-2 variants. For the study at large: In the COV1001 trial, the donor was in the Ad26.COV2.S arm. Doses of Ad26.COV2.S were injected into muscle once or twice, 56 days apart. Study results and caveats: Substantial breadth was reported for post-vaccination spike-specific CD8+ and CD4+ T cells. Placebo recipients and vaccine recipients were similar in non-spike TCR breadth.

Specified treatment: around 19 received Ad26.COV2.S at low or high dose, single or two shots; about 5 received placebo; per-sample allocation not given. The samples were gathered on day 63 after the first injection of vaccine or placebo. Here immunoSEQ multiplex PCR was the method, and the copy in TCRdb shows in-frame clones only, minus some. The sample includes about 220,000 clones, roughly 90% of them seen just once. The CDR3 spans 12 residues. V was trimmed by 3 bases and J by 12 bases, leaving 15 bases between them. Germline V gene lookup returns CDR1 SGDLS and CDR2 YYNGEE. The sample in question was peripheral blood, obtained in a trial of Ad26.COV2.S vaccine versus placebo. The chain has TRBV9 and TRBJ1-1, with D perhaps TRBD1 (5 bases). The TCR sequence derives from a person aged 18 to 59 who received the Ad26.COV2.S COVID-19 vaccine or a placebo. CDR3 bases: TGTGCCAGCAGCGCAACCCAGGGTTCTCCTTTCTTT. This encodes CASSATQGSPFF. The full variable domain, with the rest looked up from reference TRBV9 and TRBJ1-1, is DSGVTQTPKHLITATGQRVTLRCSPRSGDLSVYWYQQSLDQGLQFLIQYYNGEERAKGNILERFSAQQFPDLHSELNLSSLELGDSALYFCASSATQGSPFFGQGTRLTVV.